The text below deals with one T cell receptor (beta chain). The primer mix had 60 Vbeta and 13 Jbeta primers. Method: immunoSEQ multiplex PCR; TCRdb's copy keeps in-frame clones and lacks some. The record lists under 150,000 clones, of which the ten most abundant hold 1.5% to 1.7%. The data derive from a study of cytomegalovirus exposure and HLA in healthy donors. CDR3 length: 13 amino acids. Between the trimmed V and J ends, which lost 5 bases and 1 base, there was a span of 8 bases. CDR1 is SGHTA and CDR2 is FQGTGA in the germline V gene. Sequenced: PBMCs. The receptor was isolated from a woman in her thirties or forties in good health and CMV-seronegative. The V call is TRBV7-3, the J call TRBJ1-1; no clear D. The CDR3 here is CASSNGANTEAFF. DNA of the CDR3: TGTGCCAGCAGCAACGGAGCGAACACTGAAGCTTTCTTT.